What follows are 2 T cell receptor beta chains derived from one specimen sequenced in a study of cytomegalovirus exposure and HLA in healthy donors. PCR involved 60 Vbeta and 13 Jbeta primers. The method was immunoSEQ multiplex PCR; TCRdb's version includes in-frame clones alone and lacks a portion of them. The sample holds 130,000 to 150,000 clones; around 80% are singletons and the top ten take around 2%. The sample consisted of PBMCs. The receptors originated from a man under 40 in good health and CMV-seronegative.

J is TRBJ1-1 and V is TRBV6-1; possibly TRBD1 for D (5 bases). V gave up 6 bases and J gave up 5 bases, with 10 bases separating them. The CDR3 length is 12 residues. The germline V gene encodes CDR1 MNHNS and CDR2 SASEGT. CDR3 bases: TGTGCCAGCAGGCTGGGGGGGACTGAAGCTTTCTTT. Encoded protein: CASRLGGTEAFF.

The V and J genes are TRBV6-1 and TRBJ1-2, with D tentatively TRBD1 (5 bases). Trimming shortened V by 1 base and J by 3 bases, and 21 bases separated the two germline ends. Germline lookup yields CDR1 MNHNS and CDR2 SASEGT. This CDR3 is 18 amino acids long. CDR3 sequence reads: CASSEVFLLKVRDYGYTF. CDR3 DNA sequence: TGTGCCAGCAGTGAAGTTTTTCTGCTAAAGGTCAGGGACTATGGCTACACCTTC.